Each of the 10 T cell receptor beta chains below was sequenced from the same sample in a study of immune heterogeneity within non-small cell lung tumors. Template input, which was bulk tumor genomic DNA, totaled approximately 640 ng per sample. Spaced far apart, several biopsies were taken from each primary tumor during surgery. Their non-small cell lung cancer was newly diagnosed and untreated, and the patients underwent curative surgery. Using 32 V and 13 J primers, multiplex PCR amplified TCR beta CDR3. TCRdb processed the multiplex PCR reads anew with MiXCR; each CDR3 protein has one entry. The table includes several thousand distinct CDR3 sequences, roughly 25% detected once. The material sequenced was lung tumor tissue. The receptors shown here come from a man in his sixties with non-small cell lung cancer.

The rearrangement links TRBV7-9 to TRBJ2-1; maybe TRBD2 (5 bases). This CDR3 contains 13 residues. The germline V and J ends were trimmed by 0 bases and 6 bases, with 6 bases remaining between them. The germline V gene has CDR1 SEHNR and CDR2 FQNEAQ (reference sequence). The CDR3 reads CASSLAGANEQFF. CDR3 coding DNA: TGTGCCAGCAGCTTAGCGGGAGCCAATGAGCAGTTCTTC.

This clonotype is medium-sized. The DNA for the CDR3 is TGTGCCAGCAGAGAGCAGGGGCCCAGTAGCGAGCAGTACTTC. Encoded protein: CASREQGPSSEQYF. The genes are TRBV2 and TRBJ2-7; TRBD1 is a possible D gene (6 bases). This CDR3 region has 14 residues. Per germline, CDR1 SNHLY and CDR2 FYNNEI. V was cut by 6 bases and J by 6 bases, with 18 bases left in between.

The chain combines TRBV6-5 with TRBJ2-1; D remains ambiguous. The germline CDR1 and CDR2 sequences are MNHEY and SVGAGI. Deletions cut 1 base from V and 7 bases from J, with 8 bases between. The CDR3 contains 13 residues. The chain's CDR3 is CASSYWRGNEQFF. The CDR3 DNA sequence: TGTGCCAGCAGTTACTGGAGAGGAAATGAGCAGTTCTTC.

This chain links TRBV19 with TRBJ2-7; a weak D match, TRBD2 (6 bases). Germline V lookup: CDR1 LNHDA, CDR2 SQIVND (reference sequence). The CDR3 loop spans 14 amino acids. V shed 3 bases and J shed 6 bases, with 15 bases lying between them. CDR3 in amino acids: CASSILAGTGEQYF. CDR3 sequence (DNA): TGTGCCAGTAGTATCCTGGCGGGGACGGGCGAGCAGTACTTC.

This clonotype has more than one count but fewer than ten. V is TRBV6-2 or TRBV6-3 and J is TRBJ2-3, with D hard to call. Trimming removed 0 bases from V and 6 bases from J, with 10 bases in between. The CDR3 contains 14 residues. Germline CDR1 and CDR2: MNHEY and SVGEGT. For the CDR3, the DNA is TGTGCCAGCAGTTACTCCCCGTTTGGGGATACGCAGTATTTT. It yields the protein CASSYSPFGDTQYF.

This clonotype showed up just a few times. The chain couples TRBV29-1 to TRBJ2-2; unclear D gene. This CDR3 is built from 15 residues. V was pared by 1 base and J by 0 bases, with 9 bases between. Germline V gene lookup returns CDR1 SQVTM and CDR2 ANQGSEA. The CDR3 spells CSVEVWTANTGELFF. CDR3 bases: TGCAGCGTTGAAGTATGGACGGCGAACACCGGGGAGCTGTTTTTT.

The chain couples TRBV2 to TRBJ2-5, with 8 bases that match TRBD1. Trimming took 6 bases from V and 0 from J; bases not matched to a gene: 3. In germline, CDR1 is SNHLY, CDR2 FYNNEI. This CDR3 is built from 14 residues. CDR3 DNA sequence: TGTGCCAGCAGGTGGACAGGGAACCAAGAGACCCAGTACTTC. Protein: CASRWTGNQETQYF.

Only a few counts were recorded for this clonotype. V and J are TRBV7-8 and TRBJ1-6, with a tentative D call TRBD1 (5 bases). Germline V gene lookup returns CDR1 SGHVS and CDR2 FQNEAQ. The CDR3 extends over 14 amino acids. The V and J ends lost 5 bases and 7 bases respectively, with 12 bases between them. CDR3 nucleotide sequence: TGTGCCAGCAGCGGGGGACCTTTGAATTCACCCCTCCACTTT. Its translation: CASSGGPLNSPLHF.

A few counts support this clonotype. V is TRBV15 and J is TRBJ1-3; D is uncertain. Germline lookup yields CDR1 LNHNV and CDR2 YYDKDF (reference sequence). Trimming left V 0 bases short and J 2 bases short, with 2 bases between. The CDR3 runs to 13 residues. The CDR3 is CATSRDAGNTIYF. The CDR3 DNA reads TGTGCCACCAGCAGAGATGCTGGAAACACCATATATTTT.

The CDR3 DNA reads as TGTGCCAGCAGCCCCCAGGGTGTAGGGGCAGATACGCAGTATTTT. Residues: CASSPQGVGADTQYF. The J gene is TRBJ2-3, the V gene TRBV3-1, with D tentatively TRBD1 (5 bases). Per the germline V gene, CDR1 is LGHDT and CDR2 is YNNKEL (reference sequence). With 4 bases removed from V and 4 bases from J, the gap between germline ends came to 15 bases. The CDR3 spans 15 residues.